The 6 T cell receptor beta chains reported below all come from one sample, sequenced in a study of T cell repertoires in cytomegalovirus infection. Their antigens are not known. TCRdb analysed the reads with MiXCR anew, one entry per CDR3 protein. Among about 890,000 distinct CDR3 sequences listed, approximately 31% were seen once. This specimen consisted of cultured CD8+ T cells from PBMCs, obtained from culture after CMV antigen stimulation. These receptors were taken from a human donor in good health (CMV status not recorded). Some clones in this sample may be carry-over from other donors' samples.

The sample holds many counts of this clonotype. This rearrangement joins TRBV10-3 to TRBJ2-2, with D possibly being TRBD1 or TRBD2 (6 bases each). This CDR3 spans 17 amino acids. Trimming removed 6 bases at V and 0 bases at J, with 17 bases between. Germline CDR1 ENHRY, CDR2 SYGVKD. CDR3 amino acids: CAIRAPQGGANTGELFF. CDR3 DNA sequence: TGTGCCATCAGAGCCCCACAGGGAGGCGCGAACACCGGGGAGCTGTTTTTT.

This sequence joins TRBV5-6 and TRBJ2-7, with D possibly called TRBD1 or TRBD2 (6 bases each). In germline, CDR1 is SGHDT, CDR2 YYEEEE. V gave up 4 bases and J gave up 3 bases, with 14 bases separating them. The CDR3 contains 14 residues. Written as DNA, the CDR3 is TGTGCCAGCAGCCCATTAAGGGGGGACTACGAGCAGTACGTC. It translates to CASSPLRGDYEQYV.

This clonotype was observed at least ten times. The chain has TRBV6-6 and TRBJ1-5, with D unresolved. CDR1 and CDR2 (germline): MNHNY, SVGAGI (reference sequence). The CDR3 has 14 residues. Between the trimmed V and J ends, which lost 5 bases and 3 bases, there was a span of 11 bases. CDR3 nucleotides: TGTGCCAGCAGTCCGCCGCTGAACAATCAGCCCCAGCATTTT. Protein sequence: CASSPPLNNQPQHF.

This clonotype was observed at least ten times. The chain has TRBV27 and TRBJ1-5; D is ambiguous. CDR1 is MNHEY and CDR2 is SMNVEV in the germline V gene (reference sequence). CDR3 length: 13 amino acids. Trimming removed 6 bases from V and 0 bases from J, with 6 bases in between. CDR3 amino acids: CASRGPSNQPQHF. The CDR3, as DNA: TGTGCCAGCAGAGGGCCTAGCAATCAGCCCCAGCATTTT.

This clonotype was detected a few times. The chain couples TRBV6-1 to TRBJ1-5, with 7 nucleotides matching TRBD1. The J segment lost 4 bases and the V segment lost 6 bases, leaving 6 bases of the junction unmatched. This CDR3 has 14 residues. Germline CDR1 MNHNS, CDR2 SASEGT. CDR3 sequence reads: CASSYDRVNQPQHF. Here the CDR3 DNA reads TGTGCCAGCAGCTATGACAGGGTAAATCAGCCCCAGCATTTT.

On this clonotype itself: A much larger clone lies one base from this, so it may be a read error. V is TRBV7-9 and J is TRBJ2-7, with D perhaps matching TRBD1 or TRBD2 (5 bases each). This CDR3 comprises 15 residues. The germline V gene encodes CDR1 SEHNR and CDR2 FQNEAQ (reference sequence). CDR3 residues: CASSPTGTPAYEPYF. The CDR3 DNA reads TGTGCCAGCAGCCCCACCGGGACGCCCGCCTACGAGCCGTACTTC. Full variable domain (remainder filled in from reference TRBV7-9 and TRBJ2-7): DTGVSQNPRHKITKRGQNVTFRCDPISEHNRLYWYRQTLGQGPEFLTYFQNEAQLEKSRLLSDRFSAERPKGSFSTLEIQRTEQGDSAMYLCASSPTGTPAYEPYFGPGTRLTVT.